What follows are 5 T cell receptor beta chains derived from one specimen sequenced in a study of regulatory T cells in long-lasting Graves disease (dated by TCRdb to the early 2020s). What the time point label conveys for this sample: newly diagnosed GD, antithyroid drugs for less than 3 months. RNA was extracted from PBMCs in TRIzol for both TCR sequencing and RNA sequencing. Library preparation employed multiplex PCR. TCRdb records Illumina HiSeq 4000 as the sequencer. To build TCR beta libraries, CDR3 regions were amplified by Arm-PCR using iRepertoire HTBI primers. Using fastp at Q25 and MiXCR, TCRdb reprocessed the public reads and kept productive beta chains. Here each entry gathers all rows of one CDR3 protein and keeps the most common genes and DNA. The sample table holds more than 400,000 distinct CDR3 sequences, of which under 20% were seen once. Of the sample, 9% to 15% falls within the top ten clones.

Another study also made use of these data, one on T cells in Graves' hyperthyroidism and ophthalmopathy.

The sample was peripheral blood mononuclear cells (PBMCs), taken at new diagnosis, from a patient treated with antithyroid drugs. Receptors originate from a middle-aged man with Graves disease. Donor details come from another sample of the same person, matched by shared clones.

The chain joins TRBV20-1 to TRBJ2-7; D might be TRBD1 (6 bases). The germline V and J ends were trimmed by 5 bases and 3 bases, with 23 bases remaining between them. The CDR3 has 16 amino acids. Looked up from germline, CDR1 is DFQATT and CDR2 is SNEGSKA (reference sequence). The CDR3 nucleotides are TGCAGTGCTCCCACTGAGGGACACCCAAAAGGCTACGAGCAGTACTTC. Translating gives CSAPTEGHPKGYEQYF.

The rearrangement links TRBV4-2 to TRBJ2-7; no firm D call. The CDR3 extends over 14 amino acids. Germline CDR1 LGHNA, CDR2 YNFKEQ. Trimming shortened V by 4 bases and J by 2 bases, and 12 bases separated the two germline ends. CDR3 residues: CASSRPSGPYEQYF. The CDR3 DNA reads TGTGCCAGCAGCCGGCCCTCGGGCCCCTACGAGCAGTACTTC.

J is TRBJ2-7 and V is TRBV3-1, with 10 nucleotides matching TRBD1. This CDR3 is built from 14 residues. In germline, CDR1 is LGHDT, CDR2 YNNKEL (reference sequence). With 1 base clipped from V and 5 bases from J, the junction kept 2 bases outside the gene matches. The CDR3: CASSQGDRGHEQYF. Written as DNA, the CDR3 is TGTGCCAGCAGCCAAGGGGACAGGGGCCACGAGCAGTACTTC.

The table lists this clonotype with many counts. J is TRBJ2-1 and V is TRBV20-1, with 9 positions matching TRBD2. The CDR3 consists of 14 residues. V gave up 6 bases and J gave up 4 bases; unmatched junction bases: 7. Germline CDR1 DFQATT, CDR2 SNEGSKA (reference sequence). The DNA for the CDR3 is TGCAGTGCAATTGGGGCGGGAGGGTACAATGAGCAGTTCTTC. Protein sequence: CSAIGAGGYNEQFF.

This clonotype was counted many times. The chain uses TRBV2 and TRBJ2-2; D ambiguous. This CDR3 has 15 amino acids. Deletions cut 4 bases from V and 3 bases from J, with 12 bases between. From germline, CDR1 is SNHLY and CDR2 FYNNEI. Here the CDR3 DNA reads TGTGCCAGCAGTGGAATAGCCCCGGACACCGGGGAGCTGTTTTTT. Protein sequence: CASSGIAPDTGELFF.